This T cell receptor (beta chain) was obtained from a study of cytomegalovirus exposure and HLA in healthy donors (dated by TCRdb to the late 2010s). About the investigation overall: An earlier analysis of 587 of the donors reported 276 Gb of sequence data and 117 million unique TCR beta sequences obtained from about 180 million T cells. Because of strong linkage in the cohort, roughly five DR-DQ haplotypes were treated as single units for association and clustering. To study patterns of TCR occurrence, a later analysis re-analyzed previously published TCR beta repertoires from 500 to 850 donors and added high-resolution HLA genotyping. The study was designed to test whether signatures of past pathogen exposure could be identified by cataloging public T cell receptors. An earlier analysis of approximately 630 of the donors applied high-throughput TCR beta sequencing to assess whether each TCR beta V gene segment acted as functional or pseudogenic. Using immunosequencing, the study profiled T cell repertoires from 666 subjects and related those repertoires to cytomegalovirus serostatus. Every discovery cohort repertoire had been produced on one sequencing platform. Among about 360 genotyped donors of the cohort, an average of about 240,000 unique TCR beta nucleotide sequences were sequenced per donor, around 18% of them non-productive. High-throughput TCR immunosequencing, statistical association of individual TCRs with disease status, and machine learning were combined to predict cytomegalovirus infection status. The number of typed donors differed by locus: about 629-640 for A, B, C, DRB1 and DQB1; 500 to 550 for DQA1; 606 for DPA1; and about 470 for DPB1. Class I and class II HLA loci were covered by the typing at four-digit resolution. Donor age, sex, ethnicity and CMV serostatus were compiled alongside the repertoire data. An early release that covered fewer than 800 HLA-typed donors contained about 300 gigabases of sequencing data and about 84 million unique TCR sequences. Among the approximately 400 genotyped donors, under 90% belonged to the genetic ancestry cluster associated with self-reported Caucasian donors. In addition to the first cohort of 666 subjects, a separate validation cohort of under 150 different subjects was used. In a later genetic analysis, genome-wide SNP genotypes for 398 of the 666 donors were used, and that subset was treated as a discovery cohort. In the later analysis, no new phenotypic data were used to find candidate immune exposures; instead, reliance was placed on TCR beta sequences and their occurrence across donors. On the study overall, not on this receptor specifically: Because counts were too low, approximately 18 rarely observed V segments, including chromosome 9 orphons, were excluded from the earlier analysis of 500 to 700 of the donors. Broadly in line with IMGT annotations, most TCR beta V segments showed up in productive rearrangements about 87% or about 30% of the time in an earlier analysis of roughly 590 of the donors. Roughly uniform sequencing depth across donors was assumed in presence/absence analyses, although this assumption may not hold. A later genetic analysis associated a missense DCLRE1C variant with V-gene and J-gene trimming of TCR beta chains, and an independent cohort replicated the association. The only immune exposure information available for the cohort was CMV serostatus. According to a later genetic analysis, donors in an Asian-associated ancestry cluster had fewer N-insertions in productive TCRs than the roughly 660-donor mean. In a later analysis, TCR association rates were found to vary across HLA loci, with the most associated TCRs seen for DRB1 alleles and the fewest for HLA-C alleles. Linkage disequilibrium might explain the correlated functional status among segregating V segments, but an unknown experimental factor could not be ruled out. Because the 87-base-pair reads could not distinguish some IMGT-functional V segments, including TRBV6-2 and TRBV6-3, those segments were excluded. In a later analysis, several top co-occurrence clusters were reported to appear linked to parvovirus B19, influenza, CMV and Epstein-Barr virus. Only TCR beta chains were sequenced in this cohort, and the absence of alpha or paired-chain data limited detectable features. Most CMV-associated TCR beta chains appeared to be HLA-restricted in a later analysis, and the HLA associations seemed to be driven largely by CMV exposure. It was suggested by the authors that the approach could potentially be generalized to other disease states and immunological phenotypes. A later analysis found that HLA-associated TCR beta chains were more clonally expanded and had lower generation probabilities than equally common non-associated chains. Three of the identified cytomegalovirus-associated TCR beta chains were confirmed in vitro to be specific for cytomegalovirus antigens. Most TCR sequences were seen in very few donors, while some public TCRs were found in many individuals. Because some donors lacked HLA typing at each locus, the association tests relied only on the typed subset. A group of highly shared sequence variants was considered likely to be a technical artifact of the sequencing pipeline. A further reported finding was that TCR beta sequences accurately predicted the HLA-A and HLA-B alleles for most subjects in the first cohort. The classifier was reported to diagnose cytomegalovirus status with high specificity and sensitivity in both the original and validation cohorts. At a false discovery rate of 0.05, a later analysis linked about 16,000 TCR beta sequences to specific HLA alleles. Assigning TCR associations to individual alleles was difficult when HLA alleles, especially DR and DQ, strongly co-occurred. The study gave a list of over 150 TCR beta chains associated with cytomegalovirus.

V ends up 1 base short and J 5 bases short, with an unmatched junction base count of 13. CDR1 and CDR2, per the germline V gene, are LGHNA and YNFKEQ. From the cysteine through the phenylalanine, the CDR3 covers 17 amino acids. The DNA shown is the 51-base CDR3, in frame from base 1. With regard to this clone: No antigen is known for it. Base qualities are not at hand, and no much larger clone is one base apart.

Preparation of the library involved the immunoSEQ multiplex PCR assay. The multiplex PCR relied on a mix of 60 forward primers for TCR Vbeta segments and 13 reverse primers for TCR Jbeta segments. A multiplex PCR assay on genomic DNA amplified the CDR3 region of rearranged TCR beta genes. The amplified TCR beta libraries were sequenced on the Illumina HiSeq System as 87-base-pair reads. On the study's bioinformatics: In a later analysis, 77 million or so unique TCR beta chains were counted across the 500 to 700 repertoires, and about 10 million of these chains were shared by at least two donors. To remove PCR and sequencing errors, raw reads were error-corrected and collapsed into unique sequences using a nearest-neighbor algorithm that merged closely related sequences. CDR3 sequences were aligned to IMGT reference sequences to assign V, D and J gene segments. Each retained sequence needed at least a six-nucleotide match to both a V gene segment and a J gene segment. Rearrangements were called productive when the CDR3 lacked stop codons and stayed in frame with V and J; all others were non-productive. CDR3 was defined according to IMGT convention as the region running from the second conserved V-encoded cysteine to the conserved J-encoded phenylalanine. The earlier analysis of about 590 of the donors excluded sequences that lacked an unambiguous match to a single V gene segment. An earlier analysis of fewer than 650 of the donors classified V segments as functional when productive rearrangements were above 56.7% and as segregating when the standard deviation between donors was above 5%. A statistical classification framework was developed to diagnose cytomegalovirus status using the catalog of TCR beta chain sequences. A later analysis assigned V and J genes by comparing TCR nucleotide sequences with IMGT/GENE-DB human TR gene sequences. A later analysis assigned CDR3 sequences and most-parsimonious VDJ recombination scenarios with the TCRdist pipeline. In a later analysis, every TCR beta chain was defined by the combination of its CDR3 amino acid sequence and its V-gene family, and reads without a unique V-gene family were dropped. In a later analysis, several hundred highly shared, low-generation-probability nucleotide sequences were removed to address suspected cross-contamination and a sequencing artifact. For each public chain, a later analysis derived a clonal expansion index from normalized ranks of inferred template counts within each repertoire. In a later analysis, generation probabilities were computed using a VDJ recombination model fitted to out-of-frame rearrangements, and the results were checked against IGoR. Hypergeometric tests were used in a later analysis to score TCR-TCR, TCR-HLA and TCR-CMV co-occurrence, with a repertoire-size bias correction applied to the TCR pairs. A later analysis estimated false discovery rates by permuting HLA or CMV assignments 20 times. In a later analysis, co-occurring TCRs were grouped using DBSCAN, with TCRdist sequence similarity added in when clustering inside HLA-allele-positive subsets. Repertoires with fewer than 30,000 or more than 120,000 public chains, plus five repertoires with anomalous nucleotide sharing, were excluded from co-occurrence clustering. TCRdb re-hosts the immuneACCESS table, in-frame sequences only. Its copies lack some clones; in the studies checked, an unresolved V gene accounts for under half of them, and the cause for the rest is not known. V and J calls and clone size are copied from that table; D and trimming were computed from the DNA. The sample has about 150,000 clones on record, roughly 84% of them singletons. The leading ten clones occupy around 0.41% of the sample.

The cohort consisted of 600 to 750 healthy bone marrow donors. At the time of sampling, every cohort member was nominally healthy, though immune exposures that went unrecorded were likely present. The donor was CMV seronegative and belonged to the group of around 350 seronegative cohort members. A peripheral blood sample was collected from each donor, and TCR beta sequencing was performed on peripheral blood mononuclear cells. Genomic DNA extraction from the blood cell samples was performed with the Qiagen DNeasy Blood Extraction Kit. This receptor chain uses TRBV4-2 and TRBJ2-7; 8 bases in the middle match TRBD1. The sequenced sample consisted of PBMCs. This receptor was obtained from a boy aged 2 to 10 in good health and CMV-seronegative. In nucleotides, the sequence is TGTGCCAGCAGCCAAGTTGGGGGGCCGCAGGGGGCGGACGAGCAGTACTTC. Translated, this is CASSQVGGPQGADEQYF.